This T cell receptor beta chain was recorded in a study of CXCR3-negative and CXCR3-positive naive CD8 T cells. The authors prepared UMI-labeled TRB cDNA libraries by 5' RACE. From the 5' RACE reads, TCRdb lists one entry per CDR3 protein and no DNA. The table gives 120,000 to 150,000 distinct CDR3 sequences; the top ten clones make up roughly 0.27% of it. Study outcomes and limitations: Naive CXCR3-negative and CXCR3-positive cells had similar TRBV-TRBJ usage; memory differed. Naive cells that were CXCR3-positive had more hydrophobic TRB CDR3s (compared with CXCR3-negative naive cells).

CD45RO-CCR7+CD27+CD95- was the phenotype of naive CD8+ T cells. With regard to this clonotype: The antigen remains undetermined.

Per germline, CDR1 SEHNR and CDR2 FQNEAQ (reference sequence). The CDR3 runs to 17 residues. Sequencing was carried out using naive CXCR3+ CD8+ T cells from blood. Subset described: CD45RO-CCR7+CD27+CD95- naive CD8+ T cells expressing CXCR3 (TNR3+). The chain employs TRBV7-9 and TRBJ2-3; with no DNA, the TCRdb D assignment of TRBD2 cannot be verified. The origin of this receptor is a human donor in good health. Some clones in this sample may be carry-over from other donors' samples. The chain's CDR3 is CASSSILAGGLLDTQYF.